The sequence of this T cell receptor beta chain was determined in a study of shared clonotypes between healthy human individuals. CDR3 length: 15 amino acids. Whole-study results and caveats: A handful of donors showed sharing of about 5.5% of naive CD4 clonotypes.

Worth noting for this clone: Its antigen is as yet unknown.

200 to 250 ng DNA, about 28,000 T cell genomes, went into each sorted-subset replicate PCR. The assay was immunoSEQ multiplex PCR, and TCRdb's table has in-frame clones only and misses some. The table shows 2 million or so clones, with 85% to 95% occurring only once. The sample consisted of naive CD4+ T cells sorted from blood. The subset was: CD45RA+ positively selected. The clonotype was recovered from a man aged 18 to 35 in good health. The chain combines TRBV21-1 with TRBJ2-7; the D call TRBD1 from the table was never checked on the DNA. TRBV21-1 is labeled a pseudogene. CDR3 sequence reads: CASSKDRTGLYEQYF. The CDR3 nucleotides are TGTGCCAGCAGCAAAGATAGGACAGGGCTATACGAGCAGTACTTC.